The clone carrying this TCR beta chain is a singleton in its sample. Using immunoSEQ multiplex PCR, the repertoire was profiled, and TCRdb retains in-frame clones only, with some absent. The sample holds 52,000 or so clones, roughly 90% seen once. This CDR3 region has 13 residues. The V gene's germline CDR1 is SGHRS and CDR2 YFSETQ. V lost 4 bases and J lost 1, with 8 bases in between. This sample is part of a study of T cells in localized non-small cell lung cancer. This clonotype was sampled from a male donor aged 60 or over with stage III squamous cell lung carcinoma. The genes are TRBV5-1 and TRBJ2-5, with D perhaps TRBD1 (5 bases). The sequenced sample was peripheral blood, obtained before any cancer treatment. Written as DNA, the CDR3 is TGCGCCAGCAGCGTTGACAGCCAAGAGACCCAGTACTTC. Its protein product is CASSVDSQETQYF.